This is a list of T cell receptor beta chains from one sample in a study of blood T cell repertoires in COVID-19. The method was immunoSEQ multiplex PCR; TCRdb's version includes in-frame clones alone and lacks a portion of them. The sample comprises some 60,000 clones, more than 90% of which are singletons, and roughly 2.4% rests with the top ten. The source material was peripheral blood. The source is a man aged 60 to 69 with acute or convalescent COVID-19. CDR3s include the opening cysteine and the closing phenylalanine or tryptophan. A D gene is named only where the DNA matches it firmly. Expanded clones get a size class; other rows say once, few or many, or leave the size out.

>TRBV18|TRBD1|15|TRBJ1-5|.
CASSPRQGPNQPQHF
TGTGCCAGCTCTCCTAGACAGGGGCCTAATCAGCCCCAGCATTTT
>TRBV15|.|18|TRBJ1-4|.
CATSRVVLGSATNEKLFF
TGTGCCACCAGCAGAGTTGTCCTGGGCAGTGCAACTAATGAAAAACTGTTTTTT
>TRBV5-6|.|15|TRBJ1-5|.
CASSSASRGGQPQHF
TGTGCCAGCAGCTCCGCTTCAAGGGGCGGTCAGCCCCAGCATTTT
>TRBV19|TRBD1|17|TRBJ1-4|.
CASTGRGPQGSNEKLFF
TGTGCCAGTACCGGGAGGGGGCCCCAGGGATCTAATGAAAAACTGTTTTTT
>TRBV12-3/TRBV12-4|TRBD2|13|TRBJ2-7|.
CASRHSGAREQYF
TGTGCCAGCAGACATAGCGGGGCGCGGGAGCAGTACTTC
>TRBV30|.|11|TRBJ2-1|few
CAWTAGNEQFF
TGTGCCTGGACCGCGGGCAATGAGCAGTTCTTC
>TRBV11-2|.|15|TRBJ2-5|.
CASSLAGALAETQYF
TGTGCCAGCAGCTTAGCGGGAGCCTTAGCAGAGACCCAGTACTTC
>TRBV14|TRBD2|16|TRBJ2-7|few
CASSQEKAGDLYEQYF
TGTGCCAGCAGCCAAGAAAAAGCGGGAGATCTCTACGAGCAGTACTTC
>TRBV19|TRBD1|17|TRBJ2-2|once
CASSIGTGEANTGELFF
TGTGCCAGTAGTATAGGGACAGGGGAGGCTAACACCGGGGAGCTGTTTTTT
>TRBV19|TRBD1|15|TRBJ1-1|once
CASSPPGTANTEAFF
TGTGCCAGTAGTCCCCCCGGGACAGCTAACACTGAAGCTTTCTTT
>TRBV4-3|.|15|TRBJ2-7|.
CASSQVPGHNYEQYF
TGCGCCAGCAGCCAAGTTCCGGGACACAATTACGAGCAGTACTTC
>TRBV19|TRBD1|12|TRBJ2-7|few
CASSRQGHEQYF
TGTGCCAGTAGTAGACAGGGCCACGAGCAGTACTTC